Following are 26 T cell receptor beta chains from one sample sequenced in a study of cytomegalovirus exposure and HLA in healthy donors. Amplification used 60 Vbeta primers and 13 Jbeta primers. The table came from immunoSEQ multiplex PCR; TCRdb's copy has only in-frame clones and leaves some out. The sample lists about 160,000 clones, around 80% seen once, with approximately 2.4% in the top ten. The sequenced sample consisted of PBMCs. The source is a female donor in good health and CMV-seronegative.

For the CDR3, the DNA is TGTGCCAGCAGCCCCCGACAGGGGACAACTGAAGCTTTCTTT. This gives the protein CASSPRQGTTEAFF. This chain connects TRBV9 to TRBJ1-1; 8 bases match TRBD1. The CDR3 consists of 14 residues. Germline trimming cut 4 bases from V and 5 bases from J; bases unmatched to any gene: 7. Germline V lookup: CDR1 SGDLS, CDR2 YYNGEE.

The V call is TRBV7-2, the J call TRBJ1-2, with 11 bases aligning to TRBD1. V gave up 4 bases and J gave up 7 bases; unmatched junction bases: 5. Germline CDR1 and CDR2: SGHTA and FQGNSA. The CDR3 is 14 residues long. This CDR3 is CASSSWDRGAGYTF. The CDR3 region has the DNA TGTGCCAGCAGCTCCTGGGACAGGGGGGCTGGCTACACCTTC.

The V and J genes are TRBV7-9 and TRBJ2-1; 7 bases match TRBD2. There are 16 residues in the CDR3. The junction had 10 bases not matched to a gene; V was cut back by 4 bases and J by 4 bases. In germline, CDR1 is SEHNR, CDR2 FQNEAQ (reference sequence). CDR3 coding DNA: TGTGCCAGCAGCTACCGCGGGAGCCCCCAGTACAATGAGCAGTTCTTC. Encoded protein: CASSYRGSPQYNEQFF.

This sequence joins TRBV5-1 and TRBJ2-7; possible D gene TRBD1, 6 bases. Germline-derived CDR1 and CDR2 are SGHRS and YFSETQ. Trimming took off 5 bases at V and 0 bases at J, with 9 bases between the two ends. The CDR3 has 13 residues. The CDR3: CASRPDSSYEQYF. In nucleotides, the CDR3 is TGCGCCAGCAGACCGGACAGCTCCTACGAGCAGTACTTC.

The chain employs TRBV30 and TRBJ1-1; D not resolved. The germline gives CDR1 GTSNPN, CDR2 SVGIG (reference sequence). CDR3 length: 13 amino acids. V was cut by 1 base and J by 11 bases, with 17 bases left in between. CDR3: CAWSGYEGVTAFF. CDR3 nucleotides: TGTGCCTGGAGTGGTTACGAGGGCGTAACGGCTTTCTTT. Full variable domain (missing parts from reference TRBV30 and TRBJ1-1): SQTIHQWPATLVQPVGSPLSLECTVEGTSNPNLYWYRQAAGRGLQLLFYSVGIGQISSEVPQNLSASRPQDRQFILSSKKLLLSDSGFYLCAWSGYEGVTAFFGQGTRLTVV.

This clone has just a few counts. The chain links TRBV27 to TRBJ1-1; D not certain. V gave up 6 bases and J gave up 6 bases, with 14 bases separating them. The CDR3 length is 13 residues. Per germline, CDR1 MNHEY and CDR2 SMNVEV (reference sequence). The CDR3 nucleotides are TGTGCCAGCAGCCCCTTGGCGGGAGCTGAAGCTTTCTTT. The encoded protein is CASSPLAGAEAFF.

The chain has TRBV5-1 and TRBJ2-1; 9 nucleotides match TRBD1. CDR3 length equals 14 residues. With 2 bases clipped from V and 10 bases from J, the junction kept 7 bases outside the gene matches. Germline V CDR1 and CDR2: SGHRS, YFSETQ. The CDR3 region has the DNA TGCGCCAGCAGCTTCGGGACAGGGTCAAGGGAGCAGTTCTTC. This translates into CASSFGTGSREQFF.

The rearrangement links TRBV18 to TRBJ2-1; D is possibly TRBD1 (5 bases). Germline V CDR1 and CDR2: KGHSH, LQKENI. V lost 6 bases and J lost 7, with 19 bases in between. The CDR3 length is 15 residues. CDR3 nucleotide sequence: TGTGCCAGCTCCCGACGTCAGGGATTTACGAATGAGCAGTTCTTC. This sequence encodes CASSRRQGFTNEQFF.

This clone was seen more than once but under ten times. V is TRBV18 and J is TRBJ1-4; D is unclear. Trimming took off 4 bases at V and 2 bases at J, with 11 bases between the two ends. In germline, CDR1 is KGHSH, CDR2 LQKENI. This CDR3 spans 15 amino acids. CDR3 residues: CASSLSGVTNEKLFF. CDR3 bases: TGTGCCAGCTCACTTTCCGGGGTGACTAATGAAAAACTGTTTTTT.

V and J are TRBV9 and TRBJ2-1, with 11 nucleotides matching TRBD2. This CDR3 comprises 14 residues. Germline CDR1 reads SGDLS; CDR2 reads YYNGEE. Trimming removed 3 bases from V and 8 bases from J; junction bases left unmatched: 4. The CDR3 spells CASSGTSGWHEQFF. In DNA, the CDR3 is TGTGCCAGCAGCGGGACTAGCGGGTGGCATGAGCAGTTCTTC.

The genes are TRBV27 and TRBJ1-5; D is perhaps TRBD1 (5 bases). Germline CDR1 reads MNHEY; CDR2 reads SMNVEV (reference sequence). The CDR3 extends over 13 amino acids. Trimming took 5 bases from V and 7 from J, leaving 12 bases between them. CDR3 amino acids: CASSPYQGQPQHF. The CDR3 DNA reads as TGTGCCAGCAGTCCCTATCAGGGCCAGCCCCAGCATTTT.

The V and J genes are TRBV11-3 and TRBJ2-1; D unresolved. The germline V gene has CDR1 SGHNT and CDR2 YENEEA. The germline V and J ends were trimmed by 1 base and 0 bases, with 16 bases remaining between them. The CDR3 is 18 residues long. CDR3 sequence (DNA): TGTGCCAGCAGCTTAGGGGTCGGCACATCGGGCTCCTACAATGAGCAGTTCTTC. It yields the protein CASSLGVGTSGSYNEQFF.

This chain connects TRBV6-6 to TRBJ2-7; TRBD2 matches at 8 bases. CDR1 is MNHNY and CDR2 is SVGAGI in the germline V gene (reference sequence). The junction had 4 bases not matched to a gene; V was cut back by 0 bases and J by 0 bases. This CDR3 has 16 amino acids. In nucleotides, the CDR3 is TGTGCCAGCAGTTACTCTAGCACTAGCGGCTCCTACGAGCAGTACTTC. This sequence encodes CASSYSSTSGSYEQYF.

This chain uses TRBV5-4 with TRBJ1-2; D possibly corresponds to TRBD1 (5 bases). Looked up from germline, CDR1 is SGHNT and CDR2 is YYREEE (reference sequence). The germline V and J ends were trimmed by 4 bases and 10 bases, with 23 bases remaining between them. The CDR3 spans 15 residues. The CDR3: CASSPWGGTYRDYTF. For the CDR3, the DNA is TGTGCCAGCAGCCCATGGGGCGGGACCTATAGGGACTACACCTTC.

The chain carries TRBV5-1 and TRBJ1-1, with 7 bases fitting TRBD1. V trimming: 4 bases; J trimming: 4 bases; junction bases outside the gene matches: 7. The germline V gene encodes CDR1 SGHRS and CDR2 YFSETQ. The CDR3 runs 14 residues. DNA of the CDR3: TGCGCCAGCAGCGCAACAGGGGTGGGCACTGAAGCTTTCTTT. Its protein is CASSATGVGTEAFF.

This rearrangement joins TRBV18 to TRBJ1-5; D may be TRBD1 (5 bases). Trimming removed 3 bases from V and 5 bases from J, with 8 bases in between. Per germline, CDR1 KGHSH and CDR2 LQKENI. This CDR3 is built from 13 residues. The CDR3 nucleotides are TGTGCCAGCTCACCCGGACAACATCAGCCCCAGCATTTT. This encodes CASSPGQHQPQHF. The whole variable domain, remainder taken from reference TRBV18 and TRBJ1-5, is NAGVMQNPRHLVRRRGQEARLRCSPMKGHSHVYWYRQLPEEGLKFMVYLQKENIIDESGMPKERFSAEFPKEGPSILRIQQVVRGDSAAYFCASSPGQHQPQHFGDGTRLSIL.

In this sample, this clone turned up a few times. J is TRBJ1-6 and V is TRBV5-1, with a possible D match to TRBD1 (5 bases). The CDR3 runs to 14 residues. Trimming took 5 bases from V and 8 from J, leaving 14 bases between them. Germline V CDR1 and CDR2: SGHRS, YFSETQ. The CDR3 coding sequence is TGCGCCAGCAGATTCAGGGAATGGGATTCACCCCTCCACTTT. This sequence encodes CASRFREWDSPLHF.

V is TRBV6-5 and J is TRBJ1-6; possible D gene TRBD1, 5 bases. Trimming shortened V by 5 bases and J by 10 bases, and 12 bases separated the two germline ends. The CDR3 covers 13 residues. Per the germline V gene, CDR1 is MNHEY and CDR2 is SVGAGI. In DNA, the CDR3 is TGTGCCAGCAGTGGGGCGGGAGGGTCACCCCTCCACTTT. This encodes CASSGAGGSPLHF.

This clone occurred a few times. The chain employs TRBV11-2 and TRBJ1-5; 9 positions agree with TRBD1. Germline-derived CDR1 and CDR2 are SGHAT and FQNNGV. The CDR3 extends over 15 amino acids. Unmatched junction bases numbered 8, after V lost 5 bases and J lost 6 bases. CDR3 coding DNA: TGTGCCAGCAGCCTTACCCCGGACAGGGGTCAGCCCCAGCATTTT. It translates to CASSLTPDRGQPQHF.

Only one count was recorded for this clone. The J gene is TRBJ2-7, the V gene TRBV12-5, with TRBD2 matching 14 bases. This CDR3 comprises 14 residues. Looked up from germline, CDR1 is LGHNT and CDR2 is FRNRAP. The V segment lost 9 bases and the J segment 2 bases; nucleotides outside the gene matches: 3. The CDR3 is CASATSGGAYEQYF. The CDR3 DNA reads TGTGCTAGCGCGACTAGCGGGGGGGCCTACGAGCAGTACTTC.

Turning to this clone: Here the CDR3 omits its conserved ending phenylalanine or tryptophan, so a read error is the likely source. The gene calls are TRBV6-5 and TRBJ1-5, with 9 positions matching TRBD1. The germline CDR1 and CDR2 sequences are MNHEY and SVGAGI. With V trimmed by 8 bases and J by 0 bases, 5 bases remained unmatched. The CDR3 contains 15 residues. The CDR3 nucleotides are TGTGCCAGCGCCGCGGACAGGGGTAGCAATCAGCCCCAGCATCTT. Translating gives CASAADRGSNQPQHL.

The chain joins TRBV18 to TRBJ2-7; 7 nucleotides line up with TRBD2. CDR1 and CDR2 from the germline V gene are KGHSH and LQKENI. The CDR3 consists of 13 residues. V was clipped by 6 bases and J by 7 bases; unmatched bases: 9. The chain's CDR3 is CASSPAQGGEQYF. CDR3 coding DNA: TGTGCCAGCTCCCCAGCTCAGGGAGGGGAGCAGTACTTC.

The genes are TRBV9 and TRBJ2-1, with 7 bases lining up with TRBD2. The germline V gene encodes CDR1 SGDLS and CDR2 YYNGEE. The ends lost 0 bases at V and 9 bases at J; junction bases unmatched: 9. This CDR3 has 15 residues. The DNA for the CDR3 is TGTGCCAGCAGCGTAGCTTCCCACGGGAGGCTTGAGCAGTTCTTC. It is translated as CASSVASHGRLEQFF. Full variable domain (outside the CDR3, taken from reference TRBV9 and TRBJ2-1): DSGVTQTPKHLITATGQRVTLRCSPRSGDLSVYWYQQSLDQGLQFLIQYYNGEERAKGNILERFSAQQFPDLHSELNLSSLELGDSALYFCASSVASHGRLEQFFGPGTRLTVL.

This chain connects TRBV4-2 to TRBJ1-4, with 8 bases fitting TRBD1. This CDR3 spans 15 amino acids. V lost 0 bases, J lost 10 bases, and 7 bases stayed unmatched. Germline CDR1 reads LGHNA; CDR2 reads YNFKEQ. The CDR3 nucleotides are TGTGCCAGCAGCCAAGACAGGACAGGGAGCGGAAAACTGTTTTTT. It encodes CASSQDRTGSGKLFF.

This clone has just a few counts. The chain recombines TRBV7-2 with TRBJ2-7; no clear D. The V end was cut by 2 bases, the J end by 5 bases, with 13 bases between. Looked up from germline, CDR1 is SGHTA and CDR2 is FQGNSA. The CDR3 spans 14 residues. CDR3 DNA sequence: TGTGCCAGCAGCTTATCGGGTAAAACCCACGAGCAGTACTTC. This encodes CASSLSGKTHEQYF. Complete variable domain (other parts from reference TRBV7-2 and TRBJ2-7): GAGVSQSPSNKVTEKGKDVELRCDPISGHTALYWYRQSLGQGLEFLIYFQGNSAPDKSGLPSDRFSAERTGGSVSTLTIQRTQQEDSAVYLCASSLSGKTHEQYFGPGTRLTVT.

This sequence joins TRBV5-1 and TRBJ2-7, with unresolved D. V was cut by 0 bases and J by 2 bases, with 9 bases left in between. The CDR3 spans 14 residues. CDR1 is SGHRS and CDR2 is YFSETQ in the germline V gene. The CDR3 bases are TGCGCCAGCAGCTTGGGTCTACCACCCTACGAGCAGTACTTC. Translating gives CASSLGLPPYEQYF.